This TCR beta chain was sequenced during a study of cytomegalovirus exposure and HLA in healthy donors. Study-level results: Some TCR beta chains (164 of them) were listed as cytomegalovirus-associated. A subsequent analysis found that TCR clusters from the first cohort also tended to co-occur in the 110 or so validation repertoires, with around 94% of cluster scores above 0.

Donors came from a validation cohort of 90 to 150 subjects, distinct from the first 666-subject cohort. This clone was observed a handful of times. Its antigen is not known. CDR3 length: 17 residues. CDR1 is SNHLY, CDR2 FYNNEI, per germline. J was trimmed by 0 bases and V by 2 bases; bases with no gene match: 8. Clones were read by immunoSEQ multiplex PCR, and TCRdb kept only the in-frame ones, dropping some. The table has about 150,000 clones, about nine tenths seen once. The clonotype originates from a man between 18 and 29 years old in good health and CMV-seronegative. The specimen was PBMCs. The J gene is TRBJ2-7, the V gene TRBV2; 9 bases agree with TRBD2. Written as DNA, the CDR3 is TGTGCCAGCAGTGAATCCATCCTAGCGGGGTACTCCTACGAGCAGTACTTC. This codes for CASSESILAGYSYEQYF.